A single sample gave rise to the 28 T cell receptor beta chains below, sequenced in a study of T cell changes during pregnancy in multiple sclerosis. Data came from immunoSEQ multiplex PCR; TCRdb stores just in-frame clones and leaves some out. The table shows tens of thousands of clones, with around 91% occurring only once. The starting material was peripheral blood, obtained in the third trimester of pregnancy. Receptor source: a female donor in good health, enrolled as a control in a pregnancy study.

V is TRBV30 and J is TRBJ1-1; D is perhaps TRBD1 (5 bases). Trimming removed 5 bases at V and 2 bases at J, with 6 bases between. Germline loops: CDR1 GTSNPN, CDR2 SVGIG (reference sequence). The CDR3 contains 11 residues. CDR3 sequence reads: CAWGHNTEAFF. CDR3 sequence (DNA): TGTGCCTGGGGACACAACACTGAAGCTTTCTTT.

The rearrangement links TRBV5-4 to TRBJ1-1, with a weak D call TRBD1 (6 bases). The CDR3 has 15 residues. Germline V gene data show CDR1 as SGHNT and CDR2 as YYREEE (reference sequence). V lost 0 bases and J lost 0, with 9 bases in between. The CDR3 DNA sequence: TGTGCCAGCAGCTTGGGACAGGAGGTGAACACTGAAGCTTTCTTT. Protein product: CASSLGQEVNTEAFF.

This chain links TRBV10-2 with TRBJ1-2; the D is unclear. Trimming removed 2 bases at V and 5 bases at J, with 9 bases between. Germline V gene data show CDR1 as WSHSY and CDR2 as SAAADI. The CDR3 has 13 amino acids. The CDR3 reads CASSETQMYGYTF. The CDR3 DNA is TGCGCCAGCAGTGAGACGCAGATGTATGGCTACACCTTC.

The chain carries TRBV7-9 and TRBJ2-3; 8 positions agree with TRBD2. Germline V gene sequence: CDR1 SEHNR, CDR2 FQNEAQ (reference sequence). J lost 6 bases, V lost 5 bases, and 7 bases had no gene match. The CDR3 totals 14 residues. Here the CDR3 reads CASSPTGGRDTQYF. CDR3 nucleotides: TGTGCCAGCAGCCCGACGGGGGGGAGGGATACGCAGTATTTT.

J is TRBJ1-1 and V is TRBV5-1, with 7 positions matching TRBD1. From germline, CDR1 is SGHRS and CDR2 YFSETQ. The CDR3 length is 13 residues. V shed 6 bases and J 1 base; nucleotides not matched to a gene: 3. The CDR3 DNA follows: TGCGCCAGCATGCAGGGGGGGAACACTGAAGCTTTCTTT. Translating it yields CASMQGGNTEAFF.

The chain is built from TRBV19 and TRBJ1-4; tentative D call: TRBD1 (5 bases). Germline-derived CDR1 and CDR2 are LNHDA and SQIVND (reference sequence). The CDR3 contains 14 residues. The germline V and J ends were trimmed by 3 bases and 4 bases, with 9 bases remaining between them. DNA for the CDR3: TGTGCCAGTAGTATTAGACAGAATAATGAAAAACTGTTTTTT. Protein: CASSIRQNNEKLFF.

The genes are TRBV15 and TRBJ1-2; D call uncertain. This CDR3 has 12 residues. V was shortened by 0 bases and J by 3 bases, with 2 bases between the two germline ends. Germline V gene sequence: CDR1 LNHNV, CDR2 YYDKDF (reference sequence). CDR3 region: CATSRDDYGYTF. In DNA form, the CDR3 reads TGTGCCACCAGCAGAGACGACTATGGCTACACCTTC.

V is TRBV28 and J is TRBJ2-7; D might be TRBD2 (5 bases). Germline CDR1 is MDHEN and CDR2 is SYDVKM. With 6 bases removed from V and 3 bases from J, the gap between germline ends came to 18 bases. CDR3 size: 15 residues. CDR3 residues: CASSPAGGSIYEQYF. In DNA form, the CDR3 reads TGTGCCAGCAGCCCGGCTGGCGGGTCTATCTACGAGCAGTACTTC.

The chain combines TRBV12-5 with TRBJ2-2, with D tentatively TRBD1 (5 bases). In germline, CDR1 is LGHNT, CDR2 FRNRAP. V was cut by 0 bases and J by 7 bases, with 12 bases left in between. The CDR3 has 15 residues. In nucleotides, the CDR3 is TGTGCTAGTGGTTTGGTAGAGCCAGGGCTCGGGGAGCTGTTTTTT. It specifies CASGLVEPGLGELFF.

CDR3 nucleotide sequence: TGTGCCAGCAGTCAAAGAGAGGGCTACCCTCAAGAGACCCAGTACTTC. Translated, it gives CASSQREGYPQETQYF. The rearrangement links TRBV14 to TRBJ2-5, with a possible D match to TRBD2 (5 bases). V was clipped by 6 bases and J by 2 bases, with 19 bases between them. The germline V gene has CDR1 SGHDN and CDR2 FVKESK. This CDR3 spans 16 amino acids.

The chain recombines TRBV5-1 with TRBJ1-5; weak D call: TRBD1 (6 bases). Trimming stripped 4 bases from V and 5 bases from J, with 10 bases between. CDR3 length: 13 amino acids. Germline V gene data show CDR1 as SGHRS and CDR2 as YFSETQ. CDR3 sequence (DNA): TGCGCCAGCAGCCCACAGGGCGATCAGCCCCAGCATTTT. Its translation: CASSPQGDQPQHF.

The rearrangement joins TRBV4-1 to TRBJ2-5; 10 bases fit TRBD1. Per germline, CDR1 MGHRA and CDR2 YSYEKL. The ends lost 4 bases at V and 1 base at J; junction bases unmatched: 6. The length of the CDR3 is 16 residues. As DNA, the CDR3 is TGCGCCAGCAGCCGGTCCGGGACAGGGGCCCAAGAGACCCAGTACTTC. It specifies CASSRSGTGAQETQYF.

The chain couples TRBV4-1 to TRBJ1-2; weak D call: TRBD1 (5 bases). The ends were cut back, 0 bases at V and 4 bases at J, with 12 bases in the middle. This CDR3 contains 15 residues. The germline CDR1 and CDR2 sequences are MGHRA and YSYEKL. The CDR3: CASSQEEEGFYGYTF. CDR3 coding DNA: TGCGCCAGCAGCCAAGAGGAGGAGGGGTTCTATGGCTACACCTTC.

The rearrangement uses TRBV7-2 and TRBJ2-7; weak D call: TRBD2 (5 bases). The CDR3 extends over 13 amino acids. Germline loops: CDR1 SGHTA, CDR2 FQGNSA. Deletions cut 5 bases from V and 3 bases from J, with 11 bases between. The CDR3 sequence is CASSTRGYYEQYF. The DNA for the CDR3 is TGTGCCAGCAGCACACGGGGATACTACGAGCAGTACTTC.

The J gene is TRBJ1-5, the V gene TRBV5-8; unclear D gene. Germline CDR1 reads SGHTS; CDR2 reads YDEGEE. The V gene lost 1 base and the J gene lost 1 base, with 3 bases spanning the gap. This CDR3 has 13 residues. The DNA of the CDR3 is TGTGCCAGCAGCTTGAGCAGCAATCAGCCCCAGCATTTT. Encoded protein: CASSLSSNQPQHF.

The chain is built from TRBV4-3 and TRBJ1-1; no firm D call. Germline CDR1 reads LGHNA; CDR2 reads YSLEER. Trimming removed 5 bases at V and 1 base at J, with 11 bases between. The CDR3 is 14 residues long. In nucleotides, the CDR3 is TGCGCCAGCAGCTCGCAGTCCAGGAACACTGAAGCTTTCTTT. This sequence encodes CASSSQSRNTEAFF.

The chain links TRBV6-4 to TRBJ2-2; D gene uncertain. Germline CDR1 reads MRHNA; CDR2 reads SNTAGT. The CDR3 sequence is 15 residues long. V shed 4 bases and J shed 3 bases, with 12 bases lying between them. This CDR3 reads CASSVGTPDTGELFF. The CDR3 coding sequence is TGTGCCAGCAGTGTGGGCACACCCGACACCGGGGAGCTGTTTTTT.

The V and J genes are TRBV5-1 and TRBJ1-1, with 11 bases aligning to TRBD1. The J segment lost 7 bases and the V segment lost 4 bases, leaving 15 bases of the junction unmatched. Germline lookup yields CDR1 SGHRS and CDR2 YFSETQ. This CDR3 spans 17 amino acids. The CDR3 sequence: CASSAPRDRGERDEAFF. The CDR3 coding sequence is TGCGCCAGCAGCGCCCCCCGGGACAGGGGGGAAAGGGATGAAGCTTTCTTT.

J is TRBJ1-1 and V is TRBV11-3; D is possibly TRBD1 (5 bases). Trimming shortened V by 3 bases and J by 4 bases, and 9 bases separated the two germline ends. The germline CDR1 and CDR2 sequences are SGHNT and YENEEA. The CDR3 has 13 residues. DNA of the CDR3: TGTGCCAGCAGCTTGGCGGGGCGCACTGAAGCTTTCTTT. This codes for CASSLAGRTEAFF. The entire variable domain, with the rest obtained from reference TRBV11-3 and TRBJ1-1, is as follows: EAGVVQSPRYKIIEKKQPVAFWCNPISGHNTLYWYLQNLGQGPELLIRYENEEAVDDSQLPKDRFSAERLKGVDSTLKIQPAELGDSAVYLCASSLAGRTEAFFGQGTRLTVV.

This sequence joins TRBV6-9 and TRBJ2-1; D is perhaps TRBD1 (5 bases). This CDR3 has 14 residues. Germline loops: CDR1 MNHGY, CDR2 SVAAGI. The V and J ends lost 2 bases and 10 bases respectively, with 15 bases between them. The CDR3 protein is CASSYRLAKGEQFF. CDR3 DNA: TGTGCCAGCAGTTATCGACTTGCCAAGGGGGAGCAGTTCTTC.

V is TRBV9 and J is TRBJ1-3; 9 bases line up with TRBD1. Germline V CDR1 and CDR2: SGDLS, YYNGEE. The CDR3 runs 15 residues. V trimming: 0 bases; J trimming: 10 bases; junction bases outside the gene matches: 8. CDR3 loop: CASSVGGQGLRTIYF. The CDR3 DNA is TGTGCCAGCAGCGTAGGAGGACAGGGGCTAAGGACCATATATTTT.

The chain joins TRBV9 to TRBJ1-2, with a tentative D call TRBD1 (5 bases). Germline V gene sequence: CDR1 SGDLS, CDR2 YYNGEE. The CDR3 has 13 amino acids. V was pared by 2 bases and J by 1 base, with 6 bases between. CDR3: CASSVDSNYGYTF. The CDR3 DNA reads as TGTGCCAGCAGCGTCGACAGTAACTATGGCTACACCTTC. The full variable domain, rest sourced from reference TRBV9 and TRBJ1-2, is DSGVTQTPKHLITATGQRVTLRCSPRSGDLSVYWYQQSLDQGLQFLIQYYNGEERAKGNILERFSAQQFPDLHSELNLSSLELGDSALYFCASSVDSNYGYTFGSGTRLTVV.

V gene TRBV28 combines with J gene TRBJ1-1, with D maybe TRBD1 (6 bases). This CDR3 contains 12 residues. Trimming pared 5 bases from V and 6 bases from J, leaving 10 bases between. Per germline, CDR1 MDHEN and CDR2 SYDVKM. CDR3 in amino acids: CASSTGIAEAFF. DNA for the CDR3: TGTGCCAGCAGTACAGGGATCGCTGAAGCTTTCTTT.

This sequence joins TRBV15 and TRBJ2-7; TRBD2 might be the D (6 bases). CDR3 size: 16 residues. Per germline, CDR1 LNHNV and CDR2 YYDKDF (reference sequence). V was clipped by 5 bases and J by 2 bases, with 19 bases between them. CDR3 bases: TGTGCCACCAGCCCCTCCGGTGGGGGGATCCCCTACGAGCAGTACTTC. Protein product: CATSPSGGGIPYEQYF.

The chain is built from TRBV25-1 and TRBJ1-6; D not certain. The germline gives CDR1 MGHDK, CDR2 SYGVNS. This CDR3 region has 18 residues. The V end lost 0 bases, the J end lost 0 bases, and 12 bases lay between the germline ends. CDR3 sequence reads: CASSEYTVPSSYNSPLHF. CDR3 in DNA: TGTGCCAGCAGTGAATATACAGTCCCGAGCTCCTATAATTCACCCCTCCACTTT.

The chain uses TRBV7-2 and TRBJ1-2, with a weak D call TRBD1 (5 bases). This CDR3 is built from 12 residues. Germline V gives CDR1 SGHTA, CDR2 FQGNSA. With 3 bases removed from V and 8 bases from J, the gap between germline ends came to 10 bases. The CDR3 sequence is CASSFQGGGYTF. The DNA for the CDR3 is TGTGCCAGCAGCTTCCAGGGAGGGGGCTACACCTTC.

The chain has TRBV6-1 and TRBJ2-3; TRBD1 matches 9 bases. The CDR3 is 13 amino acids. V dropped 6 bases and J dropped 6; count of bases not matched to a gene: 4. Germline V gene data show CDR1 as MNHNS and CDR2 as SASEGT. CDR3 loop: CASRGTGRDTQYF. CDR3 nucleotides: TGTGCCAGCAGGGGGACAGGGAGGGATACGCAGTATTTT.

The chain couples TRBV5-6 to TRBJ1-4, with no clear D. CDR1 SGHDT and CDR2 YYEEEE come from the germline V gene. Trimming stripped 2 bases from V and 0 bases from J, with 8 bases between. CDR3 length: 15 residues. Here the CDR3 DNA reads TGTGCCAGCAGCTTATACAGCACAACTAATGAAAAACTGTTTTTT. This sequence encodes CASSLYSTTNEKLFF.